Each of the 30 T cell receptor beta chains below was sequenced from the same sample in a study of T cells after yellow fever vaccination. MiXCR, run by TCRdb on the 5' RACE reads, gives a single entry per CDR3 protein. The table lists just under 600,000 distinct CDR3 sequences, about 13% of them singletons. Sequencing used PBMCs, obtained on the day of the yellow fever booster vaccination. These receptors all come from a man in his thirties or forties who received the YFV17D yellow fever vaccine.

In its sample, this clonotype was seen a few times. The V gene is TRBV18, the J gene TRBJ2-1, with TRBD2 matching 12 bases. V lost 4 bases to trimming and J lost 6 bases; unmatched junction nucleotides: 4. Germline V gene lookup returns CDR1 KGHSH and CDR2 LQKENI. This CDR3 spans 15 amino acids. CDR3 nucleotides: TGTGCCAGCTCACGGACTAGCGGGAATTCCAATGAGCAGTTCTTC. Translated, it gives CASSRTSGNSNEQFF.

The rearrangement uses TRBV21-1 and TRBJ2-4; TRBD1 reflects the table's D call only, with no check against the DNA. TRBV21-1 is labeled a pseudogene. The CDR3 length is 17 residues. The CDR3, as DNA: TGTGCCAGCAGCACACAGGCGCAATCACTAGCCAAAAACATTCAGTACTTC. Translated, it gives CASSTQAQSLAKNIQYF.

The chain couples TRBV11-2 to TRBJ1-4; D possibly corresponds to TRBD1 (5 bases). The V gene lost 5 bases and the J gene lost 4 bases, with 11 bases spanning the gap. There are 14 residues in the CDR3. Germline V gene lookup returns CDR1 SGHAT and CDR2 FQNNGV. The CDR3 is CASSLLGGNEKLFF. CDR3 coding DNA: TGTGCCAGCAGCCTACTGGGGGGTAATGAAAAACTGTTTTTT.

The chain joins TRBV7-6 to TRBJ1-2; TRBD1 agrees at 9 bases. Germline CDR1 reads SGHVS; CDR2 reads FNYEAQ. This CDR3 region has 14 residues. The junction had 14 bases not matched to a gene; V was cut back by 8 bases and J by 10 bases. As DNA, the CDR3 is TGTGCCAGCCGGAGGGACAGGGAGTCGGTGGACTACACCTTC. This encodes CASRRDRESVDYTF.

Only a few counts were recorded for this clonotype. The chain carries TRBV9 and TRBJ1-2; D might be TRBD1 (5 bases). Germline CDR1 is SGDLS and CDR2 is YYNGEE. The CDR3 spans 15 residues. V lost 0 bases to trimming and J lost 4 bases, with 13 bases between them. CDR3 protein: CASSVGRGGLYGYTF. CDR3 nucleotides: TGTGCCAGCAGCGTAGGTAGGGGAGGCCTCTATGGCTACACCTTC.

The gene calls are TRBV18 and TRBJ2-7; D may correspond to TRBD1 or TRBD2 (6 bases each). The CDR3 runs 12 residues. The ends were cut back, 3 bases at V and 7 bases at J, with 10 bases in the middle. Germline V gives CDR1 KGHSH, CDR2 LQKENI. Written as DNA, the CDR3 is TGTGCCAGCTCACCTCAGGGGAGGGAGCAGTACTTC. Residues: CASSPQGREQYF.

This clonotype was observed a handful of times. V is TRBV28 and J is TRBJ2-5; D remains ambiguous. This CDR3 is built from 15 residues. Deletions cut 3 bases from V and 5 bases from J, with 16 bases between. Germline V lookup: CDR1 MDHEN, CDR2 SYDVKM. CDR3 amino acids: CASSFRLHLGETQYF. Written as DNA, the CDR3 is TGTGCCAGCAGTTTTAGACTCCACCTGGGGGAGACCCAGTACTTC.

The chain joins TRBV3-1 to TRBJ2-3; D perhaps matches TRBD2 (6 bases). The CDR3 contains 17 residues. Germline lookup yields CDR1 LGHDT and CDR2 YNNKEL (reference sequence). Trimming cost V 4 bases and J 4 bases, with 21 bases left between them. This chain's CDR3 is CASSPEFRDSSSDTQYF. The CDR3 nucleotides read TGTGCCAGCAGCCCCGAATTCCGGGACTCGTCATCAGATACGCAGTATTTT.

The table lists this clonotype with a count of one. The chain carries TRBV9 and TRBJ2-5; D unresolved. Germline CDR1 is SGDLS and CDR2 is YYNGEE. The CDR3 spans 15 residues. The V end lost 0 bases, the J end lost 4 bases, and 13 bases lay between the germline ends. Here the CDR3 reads CASSVEDQRVETQYF. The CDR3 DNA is TGTGCCAGCAGCGTAGAGGACCAACGGGTAGAGACCCAGTACTTC.

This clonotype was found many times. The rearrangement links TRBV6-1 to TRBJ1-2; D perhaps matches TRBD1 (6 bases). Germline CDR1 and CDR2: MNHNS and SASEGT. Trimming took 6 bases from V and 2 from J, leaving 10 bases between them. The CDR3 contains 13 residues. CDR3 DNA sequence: TGTGCCAGCAGCGAACAGGGAAACTATGGCTACACCTTC. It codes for CASSEQGNYGYTF.

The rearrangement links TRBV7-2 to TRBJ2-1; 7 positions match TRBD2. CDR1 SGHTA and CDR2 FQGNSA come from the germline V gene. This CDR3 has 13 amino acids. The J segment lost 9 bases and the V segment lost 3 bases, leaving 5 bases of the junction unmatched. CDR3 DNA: TGTGCCAGCAGCTTTGGCGGGAGTAGTGAGCAGTTCTTC. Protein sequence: CASSFGGSSEQFF.

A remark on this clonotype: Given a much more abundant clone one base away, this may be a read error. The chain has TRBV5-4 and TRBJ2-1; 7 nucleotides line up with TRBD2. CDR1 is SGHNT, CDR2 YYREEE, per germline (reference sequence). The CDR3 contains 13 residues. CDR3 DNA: TGTGACAGCAGCCCCGGAGGGAGGGATGAGCAGTTCTTC. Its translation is CDSSPGGRDEQFF.

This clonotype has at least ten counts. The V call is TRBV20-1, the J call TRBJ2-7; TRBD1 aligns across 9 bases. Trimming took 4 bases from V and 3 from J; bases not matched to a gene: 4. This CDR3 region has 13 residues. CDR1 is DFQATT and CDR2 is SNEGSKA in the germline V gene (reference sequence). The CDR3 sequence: CSAIRDRVYEQYF. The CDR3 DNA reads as TGCAGTGCTATCCGGGACAGGGTCTACGAGCAGTACTTC.

The CDR3 spells CAAGLGLSRNEQFF. The CDR3 nucleotides read TGTGCCGCGGGACTTGGACTCAGCCGCAATGAGCAGTTCTTC. This chain joins TRBV30 and TRBJ2-1, with D tentatively TRBD2 (6 bases). In germline, CDR1 is GTSNPN, CDR2 SVGIG (reference sequence). The CDR3 loop spans 14 amino acids. Deletions cut 8 bases from V and 6 bases from J, with 20 bases between.

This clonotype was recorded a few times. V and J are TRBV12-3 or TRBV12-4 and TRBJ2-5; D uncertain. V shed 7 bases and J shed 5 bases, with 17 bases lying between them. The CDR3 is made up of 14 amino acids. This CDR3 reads CASNSKGPWETQYF. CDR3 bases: TGTGCCAGCAATTCCAAGGGCCCTTGGGAGACCCAGTACTTC.

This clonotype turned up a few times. CDR3 protein: CASSFPAPFQDGEKLFF. In DNA form, the CDR3 reads TGTGCCAGCAGTTTTCCAGCCCCGTTCCAGGACGGTGAAAAACTGTTTTTT. The chain carries TRBV28 and TRBJ1-4, with unresolved D. The V end lost 3 bases, the J end lost 7 bases, and 21 bases lay between the germline ends. This CDR3 has 17 amino acids. Germline V gives CDR1 MDHEN, CDR2 SYDVKM.

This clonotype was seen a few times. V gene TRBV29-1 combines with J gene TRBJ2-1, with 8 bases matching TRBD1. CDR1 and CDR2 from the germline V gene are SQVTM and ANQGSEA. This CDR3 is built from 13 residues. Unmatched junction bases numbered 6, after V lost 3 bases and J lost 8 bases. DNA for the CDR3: TGCAGCGTTGACACAGGGGGATCGCATGAGCAGTTCTTC. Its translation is CSVDTGGSHEQFF.

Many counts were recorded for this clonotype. The CDR3 is CASSQEDRGGGKLFF. The DNA for the CDR3 is TGCGCCAGCAGCCAAGAAGACAGGGGGGGAGGAAAACTGTTTTTT. This rearrangement joins TRBV4-3 to TRBJ1-4, with TRBD1 identical over 9 bases. CDR3 length equals 15 residues. Germline V gene sequence: CDR1 LGHNA, CDR2 YSLEER. V shed 0 bases and J 10 bases; nucleotides not matched to a gene: 6.

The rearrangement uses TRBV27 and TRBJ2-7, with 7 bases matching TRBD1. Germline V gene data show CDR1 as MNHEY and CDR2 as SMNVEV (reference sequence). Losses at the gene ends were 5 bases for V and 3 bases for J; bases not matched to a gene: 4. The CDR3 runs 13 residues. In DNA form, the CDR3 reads TGTGCCAGCAGTCATAGACAGGGCTACGAGCAGTACTTC. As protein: CASSHRQGYEQYF.

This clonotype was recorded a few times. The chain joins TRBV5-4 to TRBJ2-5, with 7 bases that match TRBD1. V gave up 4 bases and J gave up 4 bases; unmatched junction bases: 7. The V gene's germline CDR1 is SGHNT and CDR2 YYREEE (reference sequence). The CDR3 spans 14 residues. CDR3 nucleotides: TGTGCCAGCAGCGCCGGGGACAGCCCAGAGACCCAGTACTTC. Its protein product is CASSAGDSPETQYF.

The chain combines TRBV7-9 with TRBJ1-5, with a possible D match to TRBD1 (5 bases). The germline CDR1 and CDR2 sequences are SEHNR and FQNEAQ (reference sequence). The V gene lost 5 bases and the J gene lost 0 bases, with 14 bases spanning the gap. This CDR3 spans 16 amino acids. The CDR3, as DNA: TGTGCCAGCAGCCAGCAGGGTTGGTATAGCAATCAGCCCCAGCATTTT. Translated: CASSQQGWYSNQPQHF.

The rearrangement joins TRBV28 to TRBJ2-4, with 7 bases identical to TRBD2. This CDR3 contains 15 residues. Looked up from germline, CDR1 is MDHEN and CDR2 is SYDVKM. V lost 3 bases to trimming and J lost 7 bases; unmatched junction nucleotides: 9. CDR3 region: CASSFPRARGNIQYF. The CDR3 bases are TGTGCCAGCAGTTTCCCTAGGGCGCGGGGGAACATTCAGTACTTC.

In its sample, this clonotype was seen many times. The DNA for the CDR3 is TGTGCCAGCAGCTTAAATCCAGCGGGAGCAAATACGCAGTATTTT. It yields the protein CASSLNPAGANTQYF. The chain combines TRBV7-3 with TRBJ2-3, with 8 bases aligning to TRBD2. This CDR3 has 15 residues. The V gene's germline CDR1 is SGHTA and CDR2 FQGTGA. V lost 1 base to trimming and J lost 7 bases; unmatched junction nucleotides: 7.

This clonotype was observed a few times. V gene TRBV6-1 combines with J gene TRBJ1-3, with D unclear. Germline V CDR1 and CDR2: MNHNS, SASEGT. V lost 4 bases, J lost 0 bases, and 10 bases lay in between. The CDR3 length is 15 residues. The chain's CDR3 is CASSAADLSGNTIYF. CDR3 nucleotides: TGTGCCAGCAGTGCAGCGGACCTCTCTGGAAACACCATATATTTT.

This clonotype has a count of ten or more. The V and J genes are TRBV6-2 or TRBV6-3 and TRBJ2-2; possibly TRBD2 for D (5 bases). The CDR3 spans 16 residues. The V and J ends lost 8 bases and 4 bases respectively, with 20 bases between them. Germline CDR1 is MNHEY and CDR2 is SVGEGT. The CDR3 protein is CASEPWGDRGTGELFF. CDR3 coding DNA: TGTGCCAGCGAACCTTGGGGAGACCGCGGCACCGGGGAGCTGTTTTTT.

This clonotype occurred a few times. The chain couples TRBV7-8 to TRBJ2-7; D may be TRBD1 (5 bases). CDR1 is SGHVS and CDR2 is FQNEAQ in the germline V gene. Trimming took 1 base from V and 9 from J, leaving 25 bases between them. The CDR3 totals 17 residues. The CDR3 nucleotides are TGTGCCAGCAGCTTAGTGAGGCAGGGCCGGACAACCCATGGGCAGTACTTC. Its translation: CASSLVRQGRTTHGQYF. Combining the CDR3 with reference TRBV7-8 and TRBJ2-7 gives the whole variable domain GAGVSQSPRYKVAKRGQDVALRCDPISGHVSLFWYQQALGQGPEFLTYFQNEAQLDKSGLPSDRFFAERPEGSVSTLKIQRTQQEDSAVYLCASSLVRQGRTTHGQYFGPGTRLTVT.

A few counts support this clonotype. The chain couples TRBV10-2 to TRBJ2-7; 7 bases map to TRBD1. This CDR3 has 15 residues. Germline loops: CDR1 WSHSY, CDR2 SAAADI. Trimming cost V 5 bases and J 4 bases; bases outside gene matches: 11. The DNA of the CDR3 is TGCGCCAGCAGTAACAGGGGTAGCGAGTCATACGAGCAGTACTTC. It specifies CASSNRGSESYEQYF.

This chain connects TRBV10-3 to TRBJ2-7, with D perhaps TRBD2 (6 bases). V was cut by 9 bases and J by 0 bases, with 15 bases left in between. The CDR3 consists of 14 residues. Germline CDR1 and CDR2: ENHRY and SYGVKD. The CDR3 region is CAIRGTSSSYEQYF. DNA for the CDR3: TGTGCCATAAGAGGGACTTCAAGCTCCTACGAGCAGTACTTC.

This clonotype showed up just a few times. CDR3 sequence reads: CSVGLVSDEQYF. The CDR3 coding sequence is TGCAGCGTTGGACTAGTAAGCGACGAGCAGTACTTC. The chain carries TRBV29-1 and TRBJ2-7, with a possible D match to TRBD2 (6 bases). Trimming shortened V by 4 bases and J by 5 bases, and 12 bases separated the two germline ends. Per germline, CDR1 SQVTM and CDR2 ANQGSEA. CDR3 size: 12 residues.

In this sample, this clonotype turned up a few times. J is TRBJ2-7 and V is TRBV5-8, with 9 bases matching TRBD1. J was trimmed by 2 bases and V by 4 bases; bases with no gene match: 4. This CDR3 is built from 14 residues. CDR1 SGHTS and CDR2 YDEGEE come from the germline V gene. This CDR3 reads CASSAQGATYEQYF. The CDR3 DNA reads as TGTGCCAGCAGCGCACAGGGGGCAACCTACGAGCAGTACTTC.